These T cell receptor beta chains were read from a single sample in a study of blood T cell repertoires in COVID-19. Some clones are missing from TCRdb's copy, which holds only in-frame ones; the method was immunoSEQ multiplex PCR. The sample contains 200,000 or so clones, 85% to 90% of which appear only once. Source material: peripheral blood. The receptors were sampled from a woman between 70 and 85 years old with acute or convalescent COVID-19. Each CDR3 is given with its conserved first and last residue. The D gene is left open where the match is weak. Size is stated for part of the rows, as once, few or many counts, or as a class when the clone is expanded.

CASSFGPVRVETQYF	TGCGCCAGCAGCTTCGGACCTGTGAGGGTAGAGACCCAGTACTTC	NA	TRBV5-1	NA	TRBJ2-5	15
CASSQGTRLGYTF	TGTGCCAGCAGCCAAGGGACACGCCTTGGCTACACCTTC	NA	TRBV11-1	NA	TRBJ1-2	13
CASSLNRHEKLFF	TGTGCCAGCAGTTTAAACAGGCATGAAAAACTGTTTTTT	NA	TRBV12-3/TRBV12-4	NA	TRBJ1-4	13
CASSPGQGYNEQFF	TGCGCCAGCAGCCCTGGACAGGGTTACAATGAGCAGTTCTTC	NA	TRBV5-1	TRBD1	TRBJ2-1	14
CASHLLAAAGDEQFF	TGTGCCAGCCATCTTCTAGCGGCTGCCGGGGATGAGCAGTTCTTC	NA	TRBV2	TRBD2	TRBJ2-1	15
CASSQGRSGATNEQFF	TGTGCCAGCAGCCAAGGTCGTAGCGGGGCCACCAATGAGCAGTTCTTC	few	TRBV14	TRBD2	TRBJ2-1	16
CAISDFRDTGELFF	TGTGCCATCAGTGATTTCCGGGACACCGGGGAGCTGTTTTTT	NA	TRBV10-3	NA	TRBJ2-2	14
CASSGTGGNQPQHF	TGTGCCAGCAGCGGGACAGGGGGCAATCAGCCCCAGCATTTT	NA	TRBV9	TRBD1	TRBJ1-5	14
CASSQDRYGNTIYF	TGTGCCAGCAGCCAAGACCGCTACGGGAACACCATATATTTT	NA	TRBV3-1/TRBV3-2	NA	TRBJ1-3	14
CASRSHDRVTEGYTF	TGTGCCAGCAGGAGCCACGACAGGGTGACGGAAGGCTACACCTTC	NA	TRBV2	TRBD1	TRBJ1-2	15
CASTQGNTEAFF	TGTGCCAGCACACAGGGTAACACTGAAGCTTTCTTT	NA	TRBV2	NA	TRBJ1-1	12
CASSLRGLAGETQYF	TGTGCCAGCAGCCTACGCGGACTAGCGGGAGAGACCCAGTACTTC	NA	TRBV6-5	TRBD2	TRBJ2-5	15
CASSLGDGRARETQYF	TGTGCCAGCAGCTTAGGTGACGGGAGGGCCCGGGAGACCCAGTACTTC	NA	TRBV7-2	TRBD2	TRBJ2-5	16
CASSHANYGYTF	TGCGCCAGCAGCCACGCTAACTATGGCTACACCTTC	NA	TRBV4-3	NA	TRBJ1-2	12
CASSPSTDTQYF	TGTGCCAGCAGCCCTAGCACAGATACGCAGTATTTT	NA	TRBV7-2	NA	TRBJ2-3	12
CASSQGSGGSPLHF	TGTGCCAGCAGCCAAGGCTCAGGGGGATCACCCCTCCACTTT	NA	TRBV3-1/TRBV3-2	TRBD1	TRBJ1-6	14
CASSLGLAGSREQYF	TGTGCCAGCAGCTTGGGACTAGCGGGATCTCGCGAGCAGTACTTC	NA	TRBV7-2	TRBD2	TRBJ2-7	15
CATSDWGQGEQFF	TGTGCCACCAGTGATTGGGGACAGGGTGAGCAGTTCTTC	NA	TRBV24-1	TRBD1	TRBJ2-1	13
CASSASDTNSPLHF	TGTGCCAGCAGTGCCTCAGACACCAATTCACCCCTCCACTTT	NA	TRBV28	NA	TRBJ1-6	14
CASSNSAGLYQETQYF	TGTGCCAGCAGCAACTCAGCGGGCCTGTACCAAGAGACCCAGTACTTC	NA	TRBV11-3	NA	TRBJ2-5	16
CASSFTGGCGAGELFF	TGTGCCAGCAGCTTTACGGGGGGCTGCGGGGCCGGGGAGCTGTTTTTT	NA	TRBV11-2	NA	TRBJ2-2	16
CASSFYRPEGETQYF	TGTGCCAGCAGTTTTTACAGGCCGGAGGGAGAGACCCAGTACTTC	NA	TRBV6-5	NA	TRBJ2-5	15
CASSRREGPNEKLFF	TGCGCCAGCAGCCGGAGGGAGGGCCCTAATGAAAAACTGTTTTTT	NA	TRBV4-1	NA	TRBJ1-4	15
CASRGGHLNTEAFF	TGTGCCAGTAGAGGGGGTCACCTGAACACTGAAGCTTTCTTT	NA	TRBV19	NA	TRBJ1-1	14
CASSESVGGSSYNEQFF	TGTGCCAGCAGTGAATCTGTTGGGGGGTCGTCCTACAATGAGCAGTTCTTC	NA	TRBV6-1	NA	TRBJ2-1	17
CASSELWTGNEKLFF	TGTGCCAGCAGTGAACTGTGGACAGGGAACGAAAAACTGTTTTTT	few	TRBV6-1	TRBD1	TRBJ1-4	15
CASSDLVAGGRGQETQYF	TGCGCCAGCAGCGATTTGGTTGCGGGAGGAAGGGGGCAAGAGACCCAGTACTTC	NA	TRBV5-1	TRBD2	TRBJ2-5	18
CATSDSLHEAFF	TGTGCCACCTCCGACTCTCTCCATGAAGCTTTCTTT	NA	TRBV3-1/TRBV3-2	NA	TRBJ1-1	12
CASSPAQAPYSEQFF	TGTGCCAGCAGCCCAGCCCAGGCCCCTTACAGTGAGCAGTTCTTC	NA	TRBV5-4	NA	TRBJ2-1	15
CASSLASLSPGLALSSYNEQFF	TGTGCCAGCAGCTTAGCGAGCCTTTCACCGGGACTAGCGTTGAGCTCCTACAATGAGCAGTTCTTC	NA	TRBV7-6	TRBD2	TRBJ2-1	22
CASSLDDSMGEQFF	TGTGCCAGCAGCTTGGACGACAGTATGGGAGAGCAGTTCTTC	NA	TRBV11-2	NA	TRBJ2-1	14
CASSLVAENTEAFF	TGCGCCAGCAGCTTGGTAGCTGAGAACACTGAAGCTTTCTTT	NA	TRBV5-1	NA	TRBJ1-1	14
CASSSLAGMGTDTQYF	TGTGCCAGCAGCTCCCTAGCGGGAATGGGCACAGATACGCAGTATTTT	few	TRBV11-3	TRBD2	TRBJ2-3	16
CASSATENYGYTF	TGTGCCAGCTCAGCGACGGAGAACTATGGCTACACCTTC	NA	TRBV18	NA	TRBJ1-2	13
CASSPPDRGGSPLHF	TGTGCCAGCTCACCACCGGACAGGGGTGGTTCACCCCTCCACTTT	NA	TRBV18	TRBD1	TRBJ1-6	15
CASSLARNTYEQYF	TGTGCCAGCAGCTTAGCCAGGAATACCTACGAGCAGTACTTC	once	TRBV7-2	NA	TRBJ2-7	14